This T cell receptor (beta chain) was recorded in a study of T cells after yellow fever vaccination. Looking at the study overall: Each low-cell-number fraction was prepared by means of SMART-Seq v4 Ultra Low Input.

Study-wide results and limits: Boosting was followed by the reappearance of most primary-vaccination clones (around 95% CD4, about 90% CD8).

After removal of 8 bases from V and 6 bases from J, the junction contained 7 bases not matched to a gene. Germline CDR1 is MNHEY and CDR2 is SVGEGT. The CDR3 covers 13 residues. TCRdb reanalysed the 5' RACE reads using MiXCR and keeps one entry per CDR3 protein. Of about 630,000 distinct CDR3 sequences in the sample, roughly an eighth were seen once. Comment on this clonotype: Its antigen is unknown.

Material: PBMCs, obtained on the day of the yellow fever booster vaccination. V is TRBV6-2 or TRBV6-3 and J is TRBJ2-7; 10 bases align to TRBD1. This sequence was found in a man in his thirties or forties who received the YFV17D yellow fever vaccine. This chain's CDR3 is CASGQGVIVEQYF. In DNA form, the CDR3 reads TGTGCCAGCGGACAGGGGGTAATCGTCGAGCAGTACTTC.